The present entry profiles one T cell receptor (beta chain) with its context. This entry belongs to a study of blood T cell repertoires in COVID-19. Study background: Specimens from acute and convalescent COVID-19 originated in the United States, Italy and Spain.

CDR1 and CDR2 from the germline V gene are MDHEN and SYDVKM. The CDR3 is 15 residues long. V was pared by 6 bases and J by 0 bases, with 12 bases between. Authors' analysis steps: By means of reference gene primer amplification, nucleated cell counts were estimated. Assay used: immunoSEQ multiplex PCR; TCRdb lists only in-frame clones, some missing. V and J calls plus clone size are reproduced from that table; the DNA served to infer D and trimming. Of approximately 250,000 clones listed, 70% to 85% are singletons. The receptor's source is a man aged 40-50 years who had recovered from COVID-19. The chain joins TRBV28 to TRBJ1-5, with D maybe TRBD1 (6 bases). The sequencing sample was made of PBMCs or T cells enriched from blood (not recorded which). CDR3 DNA sequence: TGTGCCAGCAGAAGATACAGGGATAGCAATCAGCCCCAGCATTTT. Protein product: CASRRYRDSNQPQHF.